The source of this T cell receptor beta chain is a study of beta chain features in type 1 diabetes. Expressed TCRB transcripts were sequenced, since all the RNA that had been isolated was reverse transcribed. Clones were read by immunoSEQ multiplex PCR, and TCRdb kept only the in-frame ones, dropping some. This table holds fewer than 900,000 clones, around a sixth found once. With respect to this clone: Its cognate antigen is unknown.

Notes on the study in general: Whether TCRB rearrangement is influenced by HLA type went unresolved here.

V was cut by 1 base and J by 4 bases, with 13 bases left in between. Germline V gene sequence: CDR1 KGHSH, CDR2 LQKENI. The CDR3 consists of 15 residues. The rearrangement links TRBV18 to TRBJ2-5, with D perhaps TRBD1 (7 bases). The TCR sequence derives from a woman younger than 35 in good health. Sequencing used naive CD4+ T cells from blood. The CDR3 region has the DNA TGTGCCAGCTCACCACGTGGGGGGACAGCAGAGACCCAGTACTTC. Protein sequence: CASSPRGGTAETQYF.